The sequence of this TCR beta chain was determined in a study of response to subunit inactivated influenza vaccine. TCRdb processed the RT-PCR reads anew with MiXCR; each CDR3 protein has one entry. The sample records about 570,000 distinct CDR3 sequences, 11% being singletons. Points from the study as a whole: Authors suggested that a seasonal influenza vaccination recruits few new T cells each time.

The CDR3 covers 15 residues. Trimming removed 6 bases from V and 0 bases from J, with 12 bases in between. Germline CDR1 reads MRHNA; CDR2 reads SNTAGT. With respect to this clonotype: What it recognizes is unknown.

The same specimen was also included in a second study, on T cells expressing NK-cell markers. From that report: Generation of TCR beta cDNA was performed by 5'RACE template switching incorporating UMIs. Sorted CD3+CD56-NKG2C+, CD3+CD56+NKG2C- and CD3+CD56+NKG2C+ T cells were the source of the TCR beta repertoires. One of eight sequenced donors was HCMV-seronegative; the other seven were seropositive. Roughly six donors had dominant NKG2C+ clonotypes that comprised about 1.0-8% of their CD8+ T cells.

The chain links TRBV6-4 to TRBJ2-1; D is perhaps TRBD2 (6 bases). Source: PBMCs from blood, taken on the day of vaccination. The clonotype originates from a middle-aged man who received an inactivated influenza vaccine. For the CDR3, the DNA is TGTGCCAGCAGCATTAGCGGATACTCCTACAATGAGCAGTTCTTC. It encodes CASSISGYSYNEQFF.